This TCR beta chain stems from a study of T cell repertoires in cytomegalovirus infection. On the study more broadly: It was the public TCR beta signatures that indicated both CMV infection and matching HLA type.

Study-level findings and limits: In two of eight donors, the top clonotype was HLA-C-restricted CMV-specific.

As for this clonotype: What it binds is unknown. Since a much larger clone is just one base distant, this may be a read error.

Via MiXCR, TCRdb re-called the reads, giving one row per CDR3 protein. This table holds 250,000 to 300,000 distinct CDR3 sequences, under 30% found once. This receptor was obtained from a human donor in good health (CMV status not recorded). Some clones in this sample may be carry-over from other donors' samples. Sequenced material: PBMCs.

CDR3 nucleotides: TGTTCCATCAGTGACCCCCAAGAGACCCAGTACTTC. It yields the protein CSISDPQETQYF. The genes are TRBV10-3 and TRBJ2-5, with unresolved D. CDR1 is ENHRY and CDR2 is SYGVKD in the germline V gene. The CDR3 length is 12 residues.